This entry features one T cell receptor beta chain sequence. The CDR3 runs to 19 residues. Per the germline V gene, CDR1 is KGHSH and CDR2 is LQKENI. V lost 1 base to trimming and J lost 0 bases; unmatched junction nucleotides: 10. This sample is drawn from a study of blood T cell repertoires in COVID-19. Study-wide background: Some COVID-19 samples were acute and others convalescent; all came from the United States, Italy and Spain. T cells, B-cell-depleted T cells, or PBMCs provided the cDNA or gDNA that served as material.

Sequencing used immunoSEQ multiplex PCR; TCRdb keeps in-frame clones, though not all of them. Of some 15,000 clones in the sample, roughly 70% were seen once. The material sequenced was peripheral blood. This TCR was recovered from a man aged 60 to 69 with acute or convalescent COVID-19. V usage is TRBV18 and J usage is TRBJ1-1, with 11 bases lining up with TRBD1. DNA for the CDR3: TGTGCCAGCTCACCACGTTCACGGACAGGGGGCCCAATGAACACTGAAGCTTTCTTT. Encoded protein: CASSPRSRTGGPMNTEAFF.